The 27 T cell receptor beta chains listed next were all sequenced from one sample in a study of T-cell reconstitution after alpha-beta-depleted transplantation in children. Unique molecular identifiers tagged the TCRbeta library. TCRdb itself ran the PCR reads through MiXCR, one entry per CDR3 protein. The sample records approximately 200,000 distinct CDR3 sequences, roughly 15% being singletons. Sequenced here: PBMCs from the stem cell graft donor, sampled from the stem cell graft. Receptors originate from a human donor who donated a stem cell graft to a child with acute lymphoblastic leukemia.

This clonotype was recorded a few times. V usage is TRBV6-1 and J usage is TRBJ1-1, with D unclear. The length of the CDR3 is 14 residues. The V gene's germline CDR1 is MNHNS and CDR2 SASEGT. Trimming pared 5 bases from V and 1 base from J, leaving 11 bases between. The chain's CDR3 is CASSKTRTNTEAFF. The CDR3 nucleotides read TGTGCCAGCAGTAAGACAAGAACGAACACTGAAGCTTTCTTT.

This clonotype was detected ten times or more. The chain is built from TRBV5-1 and TRBJ2-1, with 15 bases that match TRBD2. The germline gives CDR1 SGHRS, CDR2 YFSETQ. CDR3 length: 15 residues. The V and J ends lost 4 bases and 9 bases, in that order; junction bases with no gene match: 5. The CDR3, as DNA: TGCGCCAGCAGCGCAGGACTAGCGGGAGGGAGTGAGCAGTTCTTC. It specifies CASSAGLAGGSEQFF.

This clonotype was found a few times. This chain uses TRBV4-2 with TRBJ2-1; TRBD1 might be the D (5 bases). Trimming took 0 bases from V and 8 from J, leaving 8 bases between them. The CDR3 totals 13 residues. From germline, CDR1 is LGHNA and CDR2 YNFKEQ. DNA for the CDR3: TGTGCCAGCAGCCAAGACAGGGCGGATGAGCAGTTCTTC. It is translated as CASSQDRADEQFF.

This clonotype appeared many times. The chain couples TRBV29-1 to TRBJ1-1, with 9 bases identical to TRBD1. The V and J ends lost 2 bases and 1 base, in that order; junction bases with no gene match: 2. Germline V gene sequence: CDR1 SQVTM, CDR2 ANQGSEA. CDR3 length equals 14 residues. CDR3 nucleotides: TGCAGCGTTGAAAGGACAGGGGCGAACACTGAAGCTTTCTTT. Translated: CSVERTGANTEAFF.

This clonotype was observed many times. The chain recombines TRBV4-1 with TRBJ2-1, with TRBD2 matching 8 bases. Germline V gene sequence: CDR1 MGHRA, CDR2 YSYEKL. CDR3 length: 14 amino acids. Germline trimming cut 4 bases from V and 6 bases from J; bases unmatched to any gene: 5. The CDR3 sequence is CASSLSGGPNEQFF. DNA of the CDR3: TGCGCCAGCAGCCTCTCGGGAGGGCCCAATGAGCAGTTCTTC.

This clonotype was counted many times. The rearrangement uses TRBV7-6 and TRBJ1-2; D is uncertain. Germline V gives CDR1 SGHVS, CDR2 FNYEAQ. This CDR3 is built from 14 residues. V was trimmed by 1 base and J by 3 bases, leaving 9 bases between them. The CDR3 loop reads CASSLVGSDYGYTF. The CDR3, as DNA: TGTGCCAGCAGCTTAGTCGGCAGTGACTATGGCTACACCTTC.

Details on this clonotype: This could be a read error, since a much larger clone is one nucleotide away. The chain links TRBV12-3 or TRBV12-4 to TRBJ2-7, with D tentatively TRBD1 or TRBD2 (5 bases each). The CDR3 length is 15 residues. V lost 5 bases and J lost 1, with 15 bases in between. CDR3 sequence: CASSNSADMSYEQYF. In DNA, the CDR3 is TGTGCCAGCAGTAACTCAGCGGACATGTCCTACGAGCAGTACTTC.

This clonotype was picked up many times. The chain combines TRBV20-1 with TRBJ2-1, with 11 bases matching TRBD1. CDR3 length: 15 residues. The germline gives CDR1 DFQATT, CDR2 SNEGSKA (reference sequence). V lost 3 bases, J lost 6 bases, and 7 bases stayed unmatched. In DNA, the CDR3 is TGCAGTGCTAGGGGGACAGGGGGAAAGGGCAATGAGCAGTTCTTC. Its protein product is CSARGTGGKGNEQFF.

V and J are TRBV20-1 and TRBJ2-3; D is uncertain. Germline V CDR1 and CDR2: DFQATT, SNEGSKA (reference sequence). V shed 1 base and J shed 1 base, with 6 bases lying between them. The length of the CDR3 is 13 residues. The CDR3 DNA is TGCAGTGCTAGAGTTCCCGGCACAGATACGCAGTATTTT. This translates into CSARVPGTDTQYF.

Written as DNA, the CDR3 is TGTGCCAGCAGCTTAAACAGGGTATCTGGCTACACCTTC. It encodes CASSLNRVSGYTF. The gene calls are TRBV11-3 and TRBJ1-2; maybe TRBD1 (6 bases). This CDR3 region has 13 residues. The V gene's germline CDR1 is SGHNT and CDR2 YENEEA. The V gene lost 2 bases and the J gene lost 7 bases, with 11 bases spanning the gap.

This clonotype was counted at least ten times. The CDR3 protein is CASSRDNGEEKLFF. CDR3 DNA: TGTGCCAGCAGTCGGGACAATGGGGAAGAAAAACTGTTTTTT. The chain uses TRBV6-1 and TRBJ1-4, with TRBD1 as a possible D gene (6 bases). The V end was cut by 5 bases, the J end by 8 bases, with 15 bases between. From germline, CDR1 is MNHNS and CDR2 SASEGT. This CDR3 contains 14 residues.

This clonotype has at least ten counts. The rearrangement uses TRBV20-1 and TRBJ2-3; 10 nucleotides match TRBD2. Per the germline V gene, CDR1 is DFQATT and CDR2 is SNEGSKA (reference sequence). This CDR3 region has 18 residues. Trimming removed 8 bases from V and 2 bases from J; junction bases left unmatched: 19. In DNA form, the CDR3 reads TGCAGTACCATCCGAGGGCTTGTAGCGGGAGGTTTCACAGATACGCAGTATTTT. Its protein product is CSTIRGLVAGGFTDTQYF.

As to this clonotype: Since a much larger clone is just one base distant, this may be a read error. The chain uses TRBV7-9 and TRBJ2-1, with D possibly TRBD1 on 7 matching bases. This CDR3 is built from 15 residues. The germline CDR1 and CDR2 sequences are SEHNR and FQNEAQ (reference sequence). Trimming pared 3 bases from V and 10 bases from J, leaving 19 bases between. In nucleotides, the CDR3 is TGTGCCAGCAGCTTCCTGCAGGGGGGCGGCGAAGAGCAGTTCTTC. Translating it yields CASSFLQGGGEEQFF.

This clonotype was seen ten or more times. The J gene is TRBJ1-3, the V gene TRBV5-1; TRBD1 aligns across 9 bases. CDR1 SGHRS and CDR2 YFSETQ come from the germline V gene. This CDR3 region has 13 residues. The ends lost 8 bases at V and 4 bases at J; junction bases unmatched: 4. CDR3 amino acids: CASTGGKGNTIYF. DNA for the CDR3: TGCGCCAGTACAGGGGGCAAAGGAAACACCATATATTTT.

Many counts were recorded for this clonotype. The V call is TRBV3-1, the J call TRBJ2-2, with D perhaps matching TRBD1 (5 bases). Trimming took off 1 base at V and 3 bases at J, with 9 bases between the two ends. Germline V gene data show CDR1 as LGHDT and CDR2 as YNNKEL (reference sequence). The length of the CDR3 is 15 residues. The CDR3 here is CASSQGGIYTGELFF. The DNA of the CDR3 is TGTGCCAGCAGCCAAGGGGGCATATACACCGGGGAGCTGTTTTTT.

There are many counts of this clonotype. The CDR3, as DNA: TGCAGCGTTGAAGAGGACGCCACGAACACCGGGGAGCTGTTTTTT. Translation: CSVEEDATNTGELFF. J is TRBJ2-2 and V is TRBV29-1; D remains ambiguous. The CDR3 consists of 15 residues. The V gene lost 0 bases and the J gene lost 0 bases, with 8 bases spanning the gap. Germline V lookup: CDR1 SQVTM, CDR2 ANQGSEA.

This clonotype appeared many times. The chain recombines TRBV7-2 with TRBJ2-3; 8 bases match TRBD1. The V gene's germline CDR1 is SGHTA and CDR2 FQGNSA. V lost 5 bases to trimming and J lost 4 bases; unmatched junction nucleotides: 8. This CDR3 spans 15 amino acids. CDR3 region: CASSPDREGPDTQYF. The CDR3 DNA reads TGTGCCAGCAGCCCGGACAGGGAAGGTCCAGATACGCAGTATTTT. The full variable domain, rest sourced from reference TRBV7-2 and TRBJ2-3, is GAGVSQSPSNKVTEKGKDVELRCDPISGHTALYWYRQSLGQGLEFLIYFQGNSAPDKSGLPSDRFSAERTGGSVSTLTIQRTQQEDSAVYLCASSPDREGPDTQYFGPGTRLTVL.

This clonotype was recorded many times. The V and J genes are TRBV29-1 and TRBJ1-1; TRBD1 agrees at 8 bases. This CDR3 has 14 amino acids. With V trimmed by 5 bases and J by 10 bases, 15 bases remained unmatched. Germline CDR1 is SQVTM and CDR2 is ANQGSEA. In nucleotides, the CDR3 is TGCAGCGTTCCAAACAGGGGGACGTTTCCGGCAGCTTTCTTT. Amino acid sequence: CSVPNRGTFPAAFF. Full variable domain (outside the CDR3, taken from reference TRBV29-1 and TRBJ1-1): SAVISQKPSRDICQRGTSLTIQCQVDSQVTMMFWYRQQPGQSLTLIATANQGSEATYESGFVIDKFPISRPNLTFSTLTVSNMSPEDSSIYLCSVPNRGTFPAAFFGQGTRLTVV.

This clonotype was recorded many times. The chain carries TRBV29-1 and TRBJ1-2; a weak D match, TRBD1 (5 bases). There are 13 residues in the CDR3. Germline-derived CDR1 and CDR2 are SQVTM and ANQGSEA. Trimming took off 4 bases at V and 4 bases at J, with 13 bases between the two ends. Written as DNA, the CDR3 is TGCAGCGTTGTCGTCAGGGCTGGCTATGGCTACACCTTC. Translated: CSVVVRAGYGYTF.

At least ten counts were recorded for this clonotype. The rearrangement links TRBV20-1 to TRBJ2-1; TRBD2 agrees at 13 bases. CDR1 is DFQATT and CDR2 is SNEGSKA in the germline V gene (reference sequence). CDR3 length equals 14 residues. Unmatched junction bases numbered 5, after V lost 5 bases and J lost 7 bases. CDR3: CSASGLAGRNEQFF. CDR3 nucleotides: TGCAGTGCTTCGGGACTAGCGGGGCGGAATGAGCAGTTCTTC.

V usage is TRBV29-1 and J usage is TRBJ1-5, with 7 positions matching TRBD1. The CDR3 spans 14 residues. The junction had 6 bases not matched to a gene; V was cut back by 5 bases and J by 2 bases. Germline V gene lookup returns CDR1 SQVTM and CDR2 ANQGSEA. CDR3 in amino acids: CSVKTGAGNQPQHF. The CDR3, as DNA: TGCAGCGTTAAAACAGGGGCGGGCAATCAGCCCCAGCATTTT.

This clonotype was found a few times. The DNA of the CDR3 is TGCAGTGCTAGGAAAGGCCTAGCTGAGAGCTACGAGCAGTACTTC. It yields the protein CSARKGLAESYEQYF. This chain links TRBV20-1 with TRBJ2-7; tentatively, D is TRBD2 (5 bases). The V gene lost 3 bases and the J gene lost 3 bases, with 18 bases spanning the gap. Per the germline V gene, CDR1 is DFQATT and CDR2 is SNEGSKA (reference sequence). The length of the CDR3 is 15 residues.

Many counts were recorded for this clonotype. The chain employs TRBV12-5 and TRBJ2-3, with D possibly TRBD2 on 5 matching bases. Per the germline V gene, CDR1 is LGHNT and CDR2 is FRNRAP. Deletions cut 0 bases from V and 6 bases from J, with 16 bases between. The CDR3 loop spans 16 amino acids. Written as DNA, the CDR3 is TGTGCTAGTGGTTTGGTCGACTTTATTAGCGAGGATACGCAGTATTTT. It encodes CASGLVDFISEDTQYF.

This clonotype was seen at least ten times. V and J are TRBV5-1 and TRBJ1-2; TRBD1 is a possible D gene (5 bases). The germline gives CDR1 SGHRS, CDR2 YFSETQ. V lost 4 bases and J 2 bases, leaving 12 bases between the germline ends. The CDR3 is made up of 14 amino acids. The CDR3, as DNA: TGCGCCAGCAGCGGGGGACTGACGAACTATGGCTACACCTTC. Translating it yields CASSGGLTNYGYTF.

This clonotype was found many times. V is TRBV6-5 and J is TRBJ2-5; TRBD2 matches 7 bases. CDR1 is MNHEY, CDR2 SVGAGI, per germline. The CDR3 has 16 amino acids. V trimming: 0 bases; J trimming: 4 bases; junction bases outside the gene matches: 8. The CDR3 spells CASSYSDGRGAETQYF. As DNA, the CDR3 is TGTGCCAGCAGTTACTCCGATGGGAGGGGCGCAGAGACCCAGTACTTC.

This clonotype was picked up many times. The rearrangement links TRBV7-8 to TRBJ2-1; D uncertain. Germline V lookup: CDR1 SGHVS, CDR2 FQNEAQ. The CDR3 has 16 amino acids. The V end lost 5 bases, the J end lost 0 bases, and 14 bases lay between the germline ends. CDR3 sequence: CASSPRTRSSYNEQFF. CDR3 coding DNA: TGTGCCAGCAGCCCCAGGACCAGGAGCTCCTACAATGAGCAGTTCTTC. Variable domain in full (rest from reference TRBV7-8 and TRBJ2-1): GAGVSQSPRYKVAKRGQDVALRCDPISGHVSLFWYQQALGQGPEFLTYFQNEAQLDKSGLPSDRFFAERPEGSVSTLKIQRTQQEDSAVYLCASSPRTRSSYNEQFFGPGTRLTVL.

At least ten counts were recorded for this clonotype. J is TRBJ2-7 and V is TRBV5-1, with 9 bases lining up with TRBD1. This CDR3 spans 15 amino acids. CDR1 SGHRS and CDR2 YFSETQ come from the germline V gene. J gave up 1 base and V 3 bases, and 5 bases lay outside the gene matches. CDR3 nucleotide sequence: TGCGCCAGCAGCTCCCCGGGACAGGGTTCCTACGAGCAGTACTTC. This translates into CASSSPGQGSYEQYF.